The subject of this entry is one T cell receptor (beta chain). This clone is a singleton in its sample. Its antigen is unknown. Base qualities are missing; no much larger clone stands one base away. This entry is derived from a study of cytomegalovirus exposure and HLA in healthy donors (dated by TCRdb to about 2017). About the investigation overall: In an earlier analysis of several hundred of the donors, approximately 300 Gb of sequence data and 90 million to 130 million unique TCR beta sequences from about 179 million T cells were reported. Approximately 310 gigabases of sequencing data and 70 million to 95 million unique TCR sequences made up an early release that covered several hundred HLA-typed donors. Among the approximately 430 genotyped donors, approximately 76% belonged to the genetic ancestry cluster associated with self-reported Caucasian donors. The aim of the study was to test whether cataloging public T cell receptors could identify signatures of past pathogen exposure. The study profiled the T cell repertoires of 500 to 800 subjects by immunosequencing and related them to cytomegalovirus serostatus. In addition to the first cohort of hundreds of subjects, a separate validation cohort of 130 or so different subjects was used. To predict cytomegalovirus infection status, the study combined high-throughput TCR immunosequencing, statistical association of individual TCRs with disease status, and machine learning. To study patterns of TCR occurrence, a later analysis re-analyzed previously published TCR beta repertoires from around 700 donors and added high-resolution HLA genotyping. In the later analysis, no new phenotypic data were used to find candidate immune exposures; instead, reliance was placed on TCR beta sequences and their occurrence across donors. An earlier analysis of fewer than 700 of the donors applied high-throughput TCR beta sequencing to assess whether each TCR beta V gene segment acted as functional or pseudogenic. Donor age, sex, ethnicity and CMV serostatus were compiled alongside the repertoire data. A later genetic analysis took genome-wide SNP genotypes for about 65% of the 666 donors and used that subset as a discovery cohort. Every repertoire in the discovery cohort had been generated on one and the same sequencing platform. HLA typing included class I and class II loci at four-digit resolution. The number of donors typed differed by locus, with about 629-640 for A, B, C, DRB1 and DQB1, roughly 520 for DQA1, approximately 570 for DPA1, and some 450 for DPB1. Because of strong linkage in the cohort, roughly five DR-DQ haplotypes were treated as single units for association and clustering. Across 398 genotyped donors of the cohort, an average of about 200,000 unique TCR beta nucleotide sequences per donor were sequenced, and about a sixth of those sequences were non-productive. The full study reports these points: According to a later analysis, parvovirus B19, influenza, CMV and Epstein-Barr virus appeared linked to several top co-occurrence clusters. Most TCR sequences were seen in very few donors, while some public TCRs were found in many individuals. A later analysis found that most CMV-associated TCR beta chains appeared HLA-restricted, with HLA associations seemingly driven largely by CMV exposure. In vitro tests confirmed that a few of the cytomegalovirus-associated TCR beta chains recognize cytomegalovirus antigens. Sequencing depth was assumed to be roughly uniform across donors in the presence/absence analyses, though that assumption may not hold. The 87-base-pair reads could not distinguish some IMGT-functional V segments, including TRBV6-2 and TRBV6-3, so those segments were excluded. A further reported finding was that TCR beta sequences accurately predicted the HLA-A and HLA-B alleles for most subjects in the first cohort. Because HLA typing was missing for some donors at each locus, association tests included only the typed subset. In an earlier analysis of 587 of the donors, most TCR beta V segments appeared in productive rearrangements about 87% or about 30% of the time, broadly matching IMGT annotations. In a later analysis, HLA-associated TCR beta chains were found to be more clonally expanded and to have lower generation probabilities than equally common non-associated chains. According to a later analysis, TCR association rates differed among HLA loci, with DRB1 alleles showing the most associated TCRs and HLA-C alleles showing the fewest. Cytomegalovirus status was reported to be diagnosed by the classifier with high specificity and sensitivity in both the original and validation cohorts. This cohort had only TCR beta chains sequenced, and the lack of alpha or paired-chain data limited which features could be detected. Linkage disequilibrium might explain the correlated functional status among segregating V segments, but an unknown experimental factor could not be excluded. Assigning TCR associations to individual alleles was difficult when HLA alleles, especially DR and DQ, strongly co-occurred. A later analysis associated about 17,000 TCR beta sequences with specific HLA alleles at a false discovery rate of 0.05. A cluster of highly shared sequence variants was judged likely to be a technical artifact of the sequencing pipeline. The study listed 150 to 200 TCR beta chains as associated with cytomegalovirus. The authors suggested that the approach could potentially be generalized to other disease states and immunological phenotypes. The only immune exposure information available for the cohort was CMV serostatus. An association between a missense DCLRE1C variant and V-gene and J-gene trimming of TCR beta chains was found in a later genetic analysis and replicated in an independent cohort. According to a later genetic analysis, donors in an Asian-associated ancestry cluster had fewer N-insertions in productive TCRs than the approximately 610-donor mean. The earlier analysis of about 600 of the donors excluded some 16 rarely observed V segments, including chromosome 9 orphons, because counts were too low.

The CDR3 runs 18 residues from the cysteine to the phenylalanine. Only CDR3 DNA remains: 54 bases, in frame from the first base. CDR1 and CDR2 are read off the germline V gene as LGHNA and YSLEER. Germline trimming amounts to 4 bases on V and 7 bases on J, with 15 as the count of junction bases outside the gene matches. Libraries were made using the immunoSEQ multiplex PCR assay. The multiplex PCR relied on a mix of 60 forward primers for TCR Vbeta segments and 13 reverse primers for TCR Jbeta segments. Amplification of the CDR3 region of rearranged TCR beta genes was performed with a multiplex PCR assay on genomic DNA. Amplified TCR beta libraries were sequenced as 87-base-pair reads on the Illumina HiSeq System. The original pipeline was this. A later analysis tallied tens of millions of unique TCR beta chains across the 640 or so repertoires, and about 10 million of those chains were shared by two or more donors. Raw reads were error-corrected and collapsed into unique sequences with a nearest-neighbor algorithm that merged closely related sequences to remove PCR and sequencing errors. Alignment of CDR3 sequences to IMGT reference sequences was used to assign V, D and J gene segments. For a sequence to be retained, at least a six-nucleotide match to both a V gene segment and a J gene segment was required. Rearrangements were called productive when the CDR3 lacked stop codons and stayed in frame with V and J; all others were non-productive. Following IMGT convention, CDR3 was defined as the stretch from the second conserved V-encoded cysteine to the conserved J-encoded phenylalanine. Sequences without an unambiguous match to a single V gene segment were excluded from the earlier analysis of about 630 of the donors. An earlier analysis of 500 to 600 of the donors classified V segments as functional when productive rearrangements were above 56.7% and as segregating when the standard deviation between donors was above 5%. A statistical classification framework was built to diagnose cytomegalovirus status from the catalog of TCR beta chain sequences. A later analysis assigned V and J genes by comparing TCR nucleotide sequences with IMGT/GENE-DB human TR gene sequences. The TCRdist pipeline was used in a later analysis to assign CDR3 sequences and most-parsimonious VDJ recombination scenarios. In a later analysis, each TCR beta chain was defined by its CDR3 amino acid sequence together with its V-gene family, and reads lacking a unique V-gene family were excluded. As a way to deal with suspected cross-contamination and a sequencing artifact, a later analysis dropped 450 to 700 nucleotide sequences that were highly shared and had low generation probability. A later analysis calculated a clonal expansion index for each public chain from normalized within-repertoire ranks of inferred template counts. A later analysis computed generation probabilities with a VDJ recombination model fitted to out-of-frame rearrangements, and checked the results against IGoR. In a later analysis, hypergeometric tests were used to score TCR-TCR, TCR-HLA and TCR-CMV co-occurrence, with a repertoire-size bias correction applied to TCR pairs. A later analysis estimated false discovery rates by permuting HLA or CMV assignments 20 times. In a later analysis, co-occurring TCRs were grouped using DBSCAN, and TCRdist sequence similarity was added for clustering within HLA-allele-positive subsets. Co-occurrence clustering excluded repertoires with fewer than 30,000 or more than 120,000 public chains, plus five with anomalous nucleotide sharing. This immuneACCESS table, as held by TCRdb, lists in-frame sequences with V and J called but not all clones. Of the missing ones, under half trace to an unresolved V gene in checked studies; the others have no known cause. V and J calls and clone size are copied from that table; D and trimming were computed from the DNA. Here the sample has 40,000 to 45,000 clones; approximately 80% occur a single time. Of the sample, roughly 1.5% falls within the top ten clones.

The cohort consisted of 666 healthy bone marrow donors. At the time of sampling, every cohort member was nominally healthy, though immune exposures that went unrecorded were likely present. The donor tested CMV seronegative and was one of the 352 seronegative cohort members. Each donor provided a peripheral blood sample, and peripheral blood mononuclear cells were used for TCR beta sequencing. The Qiagen DNeasy Blood Extraction Kit was used to extract genomic DNA from the blood cell samples. Material for sequencing was PBMCs. This TCR derives from a man between 25 and 39 years old in good health and CMV-seronegative. The rearranged chain carries TRBV4-3 and TRBJ2-1; TRBD1 matches 11 bases in the middle. The encoded CDR3 is CASSRNRPGQGGRNEQFF. Here is the DNA: TGCGCCAGCAGCCGAAATAGACCGGGACAGGGGGGTAGGAATGAGCAGTTCTTC.